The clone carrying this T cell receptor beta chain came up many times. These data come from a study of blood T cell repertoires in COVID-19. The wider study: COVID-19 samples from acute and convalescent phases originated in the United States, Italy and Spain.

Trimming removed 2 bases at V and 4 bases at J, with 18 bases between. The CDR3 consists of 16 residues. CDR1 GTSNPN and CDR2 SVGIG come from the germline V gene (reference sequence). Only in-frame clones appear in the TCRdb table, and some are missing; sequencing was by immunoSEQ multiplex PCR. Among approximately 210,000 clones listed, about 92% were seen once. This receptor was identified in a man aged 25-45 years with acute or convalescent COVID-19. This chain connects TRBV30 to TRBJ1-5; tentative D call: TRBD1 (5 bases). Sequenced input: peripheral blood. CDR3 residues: CAWSHDSGGTNQPQHF. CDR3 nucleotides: TGTGCCTGGAGTCACGACTCGGGGGGTACAAATCAGCCCCAGCATTTT.